This T cell receptor (beta chain) was obtained from a study of post-analysis software for immune sequencing data. Points on this clonotype: Its target is not known.

Study-level results: TRBV5-6, TRBV5-1 and TRBV20-1 were among five TRBV segments more frequent in patients than controls.

The TCR beta cDNA libraries contained unique molecular identifiers. TCRdb recomputed calls from the PCR reads with MiXCR, one row per CDR3 protein. Among about 200,000 distinct CDR3 sequences, over 25% were seen once, and the ten largest hold roughly 3.4%. The CDR3 length is 13 residues. Germline CDR1 reads SQVTM; CDR2 reads ANQGSEA. The ends were cut back, 2 bases at V and 9 bases at J, with 14 bases in the middle. This receptor was identified in a girl under 18 with multiple sclerosis. Material for sequencing was blood. The V gene is TRBV29-1, the J gene TRBJ1-5; D perhaps matches TRBD1 (6 bases). CDR3 amino acids: CSVETGTNTPQHF. The CDR3 DNA sequence: TGCAGCGTTGAAACCGGGACAAATACGCCCCAGCATTTT.